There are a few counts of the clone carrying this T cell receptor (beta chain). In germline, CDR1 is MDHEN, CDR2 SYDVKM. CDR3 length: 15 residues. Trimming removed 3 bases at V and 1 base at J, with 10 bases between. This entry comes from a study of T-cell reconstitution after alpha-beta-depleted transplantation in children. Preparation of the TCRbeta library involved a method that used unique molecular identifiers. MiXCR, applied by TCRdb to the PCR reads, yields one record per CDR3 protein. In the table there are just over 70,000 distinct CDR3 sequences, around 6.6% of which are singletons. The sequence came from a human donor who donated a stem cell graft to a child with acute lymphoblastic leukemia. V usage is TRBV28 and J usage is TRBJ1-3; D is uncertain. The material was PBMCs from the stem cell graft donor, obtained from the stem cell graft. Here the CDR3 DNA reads TGTGCCAGCAGTTTTATGAGTACGTCTGGAAACACCATATATTTT. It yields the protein CASSFMSTSGNTIYF.